These T cell receptor beta chains were read from a single sample in a study of cytotoxic CD8 clonotypes in ibrutinib-treated CLL. This table comes from immunoSEQ multiplex PCR, and its TCRdb copy is limited to in-frame clones, with some not included. The data hold over 250,000 clones, with 70% to 80% observed a single time. Material: PBMCs, obtained at disease progression, from a patient treated with ibrutinib. The receptors originated from a human donor with chronic lymphocytic leukemia. CDR3s include the opening cysteine and the closing phenylalanine or tryptophan. A D gene is named only where the DNA matches it firmly. Only some rows state a clone size, as once, few, many or a class for expanded clones.

j_call	d_call	v_call	cdr3_length	clone_size	cdr3_nt	cdr3_aa
TRBJ2-7	.	TRBV7-8	12	few	TGTGCCAGCAGCCGGGACCACTACGAGCAGTACTTC	CASSRDHYEQYF
TRBJ1-1	.	TRBV11-2	12	.	TGTGCCAGCAGGAACCCGACGGATGAAGCTTTCTTT	CASRNPTDEAFF
TRBJ2-5	.	TRBV11-2	16	.	TGTGCCAGCAGCTTAGATAAACAGGGCCTCGGGGAGACCCAGTACTTC	CASSLDKQGLGETQYF
TRBJ2-7	.	TRBV21-1	14	.	TGTGCCAGCAGCAAAACGGGACAGGGAAACGAGCAGTACTTC	CASSKTGQGNEQYF
TRBJ2-5	TRBD2	TRBV28	14	.	TGTGCCACCCAATTAGCGGGGTTACAAGAGACCCAGTACTTC	CATQLAGLQETQYF
TRBJ1-2	.	TRBV10-3	13	.	TGTGCCATCAGTGGCTCGGGGGCTTATGGCTACACCTTC	CAISGSGAYGYTF
TRBJ2-1	TRBD2	TRBV12-5	18	.	TGTGCTAGTGGTTTGCATCCCCTTGCGGGGGGCCCCTACAATGAGCAGTTCTTC	CASGLHPLAGGPYNEQFF
TRBJ1-1	.	TRBV18	16	.	TGTGCCAGTTACCCGGGGCAGGGGCGATCGAACACTGAAGCTTTCTTT	CASYPGQGRSNTEAFF
TRBJ1-2	.	TRBV7-9	15	.	TGTGCCAGCAGCTTATGGACAGCTTCTAACTATGGCTACACCTTC	CASSLWTASNYGYTF
TRBJ2-1	TRBD2	TRBV10-2	16	once	TGCGCCATCTCTGAGGGACTTAGCGGGAGTAACGATGAGCAGTTCTTC	CAISEGLSGSNDEQFF
TRBJ2-3	TRBD2	TRBV7-6	15	.	TGTGCCAGCAACCCTAGCGGGGGGGCGGTAGATACGCAGTATTTT	CASNPSGGAVDTQYF
TRBJ2-2	.	TRBV2	12	.	TGTGCCAGCAGAGAGGGTGCGGGGGAGCTGTTTTTT	CASREGAGELFF
TRBJ2-7	.	TRBV27	14	.	TGTGCCAGCAGGCCCCTAGGAGCCAATTACGAGCAGTACTTC	CASRPLGANYEQYF
TRBJ2-2	.	TRBV7-8	17	once	TGTGCCAGCAGCTGGCCTTCGGGACACGCGAACACCGGGGAGCTGTTTTTT	CASSWPSGHANTGELFF
TRBJ1-5	.	TRBV28	14	.	TGTGCCAGCACCTGGGCAGACGTGAGTCAGCCCCAGCATTTT	CASTWADVSQPQHF
TRBJ2-7	TRBD1	TRBV5-1	15	.	TGCGCCAGCACCTTAACCCCGGGACAGGGATCCGAGCAGTACTTC	CASTLTPGQGSEQYF
TRBJ1-1	.	TRBV6-6	14	.	TGTGCCAGCCACCGGACCGACATGAACACTGAAGCTTTCTTT	CASHRTDMNTEAFF
TRBJ2-1	.	TRBV19	13	.	TGTGCCAGTAGCAGGGGCAGGGAGAATGAGCAGTTCTTC	CASSRGRENEQFF
TRBJ1-5	.	TRBV7-9	16	few	TGTGCCAGCAGCTTATTTGCAGGAGCAAGCAATCAGCCCCAGCATTTT	CASSLFAGASNQPQHF
TRBJ1-4	TRBD1	TRBV4-2	14	.	TGTGCCAGCAGTCTTGACAGGGTTCGGGAAAAACTGTTTTTT	CASSLDRVREKLFF
TRBJ1-2	.	TRBV5-1	15	few	TGCGCCACCGCGGATCCCTACTTCCCCAACTATGGCTACACCTTC	CATADPYFPNYGYTF
TRBJ1-2	TRBD1	TRBV6-6	13	once	TGTGCCAGCAGCCGGACAGGGTCGGATGGCTACACCTTC	CASSRTGSDGYTF
TRBJ2-7	.	TRBV4-3	16	.	TGCGCCAGCAGCCAAGATCGGACGGGCGTACCCCACGAGCAGTACTTC	CASSQDRTGVPHEQYF
TRBJ1-5	.	TRBV12-5	12	.	TGTGCTAGTGGTCCGCTCGGTCCGCCCCAGCATTTT	CASGPLGPPQHF
TRBJ1-5	.	TRBV6-5	15	few	TGTGCCAGCAGTGTACAGGGATATAGCAATCAGCCCCAGCATTTT	CASSVQGYSNQPQHF
TRBJ2-1	TRBD1	TRBV7-2	15	once	TGTGCCAGCAGCTTAGGGACAGGGGGCTCCAATGAGCAGTTCTTC	CASSLGTGGSNEQFF
TRBJ2-1	.	TRBV4-1	17	.	TGCGCCAGCAGCCAAGCCCCCGGGGGTGTAGCCTACAATGAGCAGTTCTTC	CASSQAPGGVAYNEQFF
TRBJ2-5	.	TRBV7-3	14	.	TGTGCCAGCAGCTTAGACAGAGACCAAGAGACCCAGTACTTC	CASSLDRDQETQYF
TRBJ1-1	.	TRBV4-1	14	.	TGCGCCAGCAGCATAAGGGGGTTGAACACTGAAGCTTTCTTT	CASSIRGLNTEAFF
TRBJ2-5	.	TRBV6-4	14	few	TGTGCCAGCAGTGATGAGGGCCCGTACGAGACCCAGTACTTC	CASSDEGPYETQYF
TRBJ2-6	TRBD1	TRBV4-2	17	once	TGTGCCAGCAGACTACAGGGGGTTAAGTCTGGGGCCAACGTCCTGACTTTC	CASRLQGVKSGANVLTF
TRBJ1-4	.	TRBV5-6	15	.	TGTGCCAGCAGCCACGAACCTGCAACTAATGAAAAACTGTTTTTT	CASSHEPATNEKLFF
TRBJ1-5	.	TRBV28	13	.	TGTGCCAGCAGGGACGGCACCGGGCAGCCCCAGCATTTT	CASRDGTGQPQHF
TRBJ1-2	.	TRBV7-9	12	.	TGTGCCAGCAGCTCCGGGGGATATGGCTACACCTTC	CASSSGGYGYTF
TRBJ2-7	.	TRBV12-1	13	once	TGTGCCAGGAGACAGGGCTTTTCCTACGAGCAGTACTTC	CARRQGFSYEQYF
TRBJ2-7	.	TRBV27	14	.	TGTGCCAGCAGTTTAAAGGGGACAACCTACGAGCAGTACTTC	CASSLKGTTYEQYF
TRBJ2-1	.	TRBV7-2	15	few	TGTGCCAGCAGGGCCGGGGTCACCTCCTACAATGAGCAGTTCTTC	CASRAGVTSYNEQFF
TRBJ2-2	.	TRBV25-1	15	.	TGTGCCAGCAGTGTCAGTGCACGTGCCACCGGGGAGCTGTTTTTT	CASSVSARATGELFF
TRBJ1-2	.	TRBV7-9	13	.	TGTGCCAGCAGCCGACAGGATAACTATGGCTACACCTTC	CASSRQDNYGYTF
TRBJ1-2	.	TRBV5-1	13	few	TGCGCCAGCAGCTTGGCAGGTTCCTATGGCTACACCTTC	CASSLAGSYGYTF
TRBJ2-1	.	TRBV29-1	14	.	TGCAGCGTTTTGTCTATGGGGGGATACAATGAGCAGTTCTTC	CSVLSMGGYNEQFF
TRBJ1-3	TRBD1	TRBV28	14	.	TGTGCCAGCAGTTTCACAGGGGCTGGAAACACCATATATTTT	CASSFTGAGNTIYF
TRBJ1-5	TRBD1	TRBV6-5	15	.	TGTGCCAGCAGTTCGGGACAGGGCCGGGATCAGCCCCAGCATTTT	CASSSGQGRDQPQHF
TRBJ1-2	.	TRBV6-1	13	.	TGTGCCAGCAGTGTAACAGGCGTCTATGGCTACACCTTC	CASSVTGVYGYTF
TRBJ2-2	.	TRBV4-3	14	.	TGCGCCAGCAGCCAAGTTGGCGACACCGGGGAGCTGTTTTTT	CASSQVGDTGELFF
TRBJ2-1	.	TRBV23-1	13	.	TGCGCCAGCACCCCAAAAGGAGCAGAAGAGCAGTTCTTC	CASTPKGAEEQFF
TRBJ1-1	.	TRBV6-5	13	.	TGTGCCAGCGAAAATACTATGAACACTGAAGCTTTCTTT	CASENTMNTEAFF
TRBJ1-5	.	TRBV6-6	14	.	TGTGCCAGCAGTTACGGGGGGGACCTACAGCCCCAGCATTTT	CASSYGGDLQPQHF
TRBJ2-1	TRBD2	TRBV18	14	.	TGTGCCAGCTCACCATGGGACTACGTGTTGGAGCAGTTCTTC	CASSPWDYVLEQFF
TRBJ1-2	TRBD1	TRBV7-3	14	few	TGTGCCAGCAGCCCTACAGGGGCCCACTATGGCTACACCTTC	CASSPTGAHYGYTF
TRBJ2-7	.	TRBV11-2	14	.	TGTGCCAGCAGCTTAACTGGGGCGGACGACGAGCAGTACTTC	CASSLTGADDEQYF